The 18 T cell receptor beta chains reported below all come from one sample, sequenced in a study of T cell responses to AZD1222 COVID-19 vaccine. Data came from immunoSEQ multiplex PCR; TCRdb stores just in-frame clones and leaves some out. The sample lists around 70,000 clones; approximately 90% were seen once. Sequencing used peripheral blood, obtained 28 days after the second AZD1222 dose. The receptors were gathered from an adult who received the AZD1222 COVID-19 vaccine.

This clone was found a few times. CDR3 in amino acids: CASSLETDTQYF. For the CDR3, the DNA is TGTGCCAGCAGCTTAGAAACAGATACGCAGTATTTT. This chain links TRBV7-9 with TRBJ2-3; no firm D call. The CDR3 runs to 12 residues. Trimming shortened V by 1 base and J by 3 bases, and 2 bases separated the two germline ends. CDR1 and CDR2 from the germline V gene are SEHNR and FQNEAQ (reference sequence).

The V call is TRBV24-1, the J call TRBJ2-3, with TRBD2 matching 8 bases. The CDR3 contains 20 residues. Germline CDR1 and CDR2: KGHDR and SFDVKD. The ends lost 3 bases at V and 0 bases at J; junction bases unmatched: 16. CDR3 DNA sequence: TGTGCCACCAGTGATCCTAGCGGGTCCATTGGAGGCGGGAGCACAGATACGCAGTATTTT. It specifies CATSDPSGSIGGGSTDTQYF.

The chain has TRBV10-1 and TRBJ2-3; unclear D gene. The germline V gene has CDR1 WNHNN and CDR2 SYGVQD (reference sequence). V was shortened by 6 bases and J by 6 bases, with 10 bases between the two germline ends. CDR3 size: 12 residues. The CDR3 region has the DNA TGCGCCAGCAGCGGCTTGACGGATACGCAGTATTTT. Encoded protein: CASSGLTDTQYF.

This clone was observed a few times. V is TRBV7-2 and J is TRBJ1-1, with a possible D match to TRBD1 (5 bases). The length of the CDR3 is 15 residues. In germline, CDR1 is SGHTA, CDR2 FQGNSA. Trimming removed 1 base at V and 3 bases at J, with 12 bases between. The CDR3 sequence is CASSLGGLGDTEAFF. CDR3 DNA sequence: TGTGCCAGCAGCTTAGGCGGACTGGGGGACACTGAAGCTTTCTTT.

This CDR3 is CASSRDTASGANVLTF. The CDR3 nucleotides are TGTGCCAGCTCCCGGGACACGGCTTCTGGGGCCAACGTCCTGACTTTC. The V and J genes are TRBV19 and TRBJ2-6; the D gene is possibly TRBD1 (6 bases). There are 16 residues in the CDR3. Trimming stripped 9 bases from V and 1 base from J, with 16 bases between. Germline-derived CDR1 and CDR2 are LNHDA and SQIVND (reference sequence).

The chain joins TRBV18 to TRBJ2-3; D unresolved. V was trimmed by 2 bases and J by 0 bases, leaving 9 bases between them. This CDR3 is built from 15 residues. The V gene's germline CDR1 is KGHSH and CDR2 LQKENI. This chain's CDR3 is CASSPVRGSTDTQYF. CDR3 bases: TGTGCCAGCTCACCAGTGCGCGGTAGCACAGATACGCAGTATTTT. Filled out from reference TRBV18 and TRBJ2-3, the complete variable domain reads NAGVMQNPRHLVRRRGQEARLRCSPMKGHSHVYWYRQLPEEGLKFMVYLQKENIIDESGMPKERFSAEFPKEGPSILRIQQVVRGDSAAYFCASSPVRGSTDTQYFGPGTRLTVL.

J is TRBJ2-1 and V is TRBV2; no definite D call. CDR1 is SNHLY, CDR2 FYNNEI, per germline. This CDR3 has 12 residues. The V and J ends lost 5 bases and 5 bases respectively, with 7 bases between them. DNA of the CDR3: TGTGCCAGCAGTTACGCGCACAATGAGCAGTTCTTC. Residues: CASSYAHNEQFF.

This clone appeared a few times. The chain employs TRBV19 and TRBJ2-2; D is undetermined. The CDR3 is 15 amino acids. CDR1 and CDR2 (germline): LNHDA, SQIVND (reference sequence). The V end lost 5 bases, the J end lost 5 bases, and 15 bases lay between the germline ends. CDR3 sequence: CASSPSTRITGELFF. CDR3 DNA: TGTGCCAGTAGTCCATCGACTCGAATTACCGGGGAGCTGTTTTTT.

CDR3 amino acids: CASSIGGTGELFF. Here the CDR3 DNA reads TGTGCCAGTAGTATAGGTGGCACCGGGGAGCTGTTTTTT. V and J are TRBV19 and TRBJ2-2; D ambiguous. Deletions cut 1 base from V and 4 bases from J, with 4 bases between. CDR1 and CDR2 from the germline V gene are LNHDA and SQIVND (reference sequence). The CDR3 runs to 13 residues.

The V gene is TRBV10-3, the J gene TRBJ2-5; D is perhaps TRBD2 (6 bases). The V end was cut by 4 bases, the J end by 2 bases, with 11 bases between. CDR1 and CDR2 from the germline V gene are ENHRY and SYGVKD. This CDR3 spans 14 amino acids. CDR3 nucleotide sequence: TGTGCCATCAGTGCCGGACTAACTCAAGAGACCCAGTACTTC. Amino acids: CAISAGLTQETQYF.

The chain has TRBV3-1 (or the pseudogene TRBV3-2) and TRBJ1-5; the match to TRBD1 covers 10 bases. The CDR3 has 16 amino acids. The germline V gene has CDR1 LGHDT and CDR2 YNNKEL (reference sequence). V lost 0 bases, J lost 5 bases, and 4 bases stayed unmatched. The chain's CDR3 is CASSQETGGGDQPQHF. The DNA of the CDR3 is TGTGCCAGCAGCCAAGAGACAGGGGGCGGCGATCAGCCCCAGCATTTT.

The rearrangement uses TRBV20-1 and TRBJ1-1, with D perhaps matching TRBD1 (5 bases). This CDR3 comprises 15 residues. CDR1 is DFQATT, CDR2 SNEGSKA, per germline (reference sequence). Trimming took 3 bases from V and 1 from J, leaving 15 bases between them. CDR3 loop: CSASKAQGRNTEAFF. The CDR3 region has the DNA TGCAGTGCTAGTAAGGCTCAGGGACGGAACACTGAAGCTTTCTTT.

In this sample, this clone turned up a few times. V is TRBV29-1 and J is TRBJ2-5, with a possible D match to TRBD2 (6 bases). The germline gives CDR1 SQVTM, CDR2 ANQGSEA. There are 12 residues in the CDR3. V was cut by 6 bases and J by 5 bases, with 13 bases left in between. This CDR3 reads CSVAYGSETQYF. In DNA, the CDR3 is TGCAGCGTGGCTTACGGGAGTGAGACCCAGTACTTC.

This clone appeared a single time. The chain recombines TRBV19 with TRBJ2-3; D may be TRBD1 (6 bases). The germline gives CDR1 LNHDA, CDR2 SQIVND (reference sequence). With 10 bases removed from V and 0 bases from J, the gap between germline ends came to 20 bases. The CDR3 has 16 residues. CDR3 bases: TGTGCCACCTCGATCGGACAGTTCTATAGCACAGATACGCAGTATTTT. It is translated as CATSIGQFYSTDTQYF. Combining the CDR3 with reference TRBV19 and TRBJ2-3 gives the whole variable domain DGGITQSPKYLFRKEGQNVTLSCEQNLNHDAMYWYRQDPGQGLRLIYYSQIVNDFQKGDIAEGYSVSREKKESFPLTVTSAQKNPTAFYLCATSIGQFYSTDTQYFGPGTRLTVL.

V and J are TRBV25-1 and TRBJ2-7; 7 bases agree with TRBD1. The CDR3 is 14 amino acids. Germline V lookup: CDR1 MGHDK, CDR2 SYGVNS. Trimming took 2 bases from V and 3 from J; bases not matched to a gene: 4. Here the CDR3 reads CASSEPTGIYEQYF. The DNA for the CDR3 is TGTGCCAGCAGTGAACCGACAGGGATCTACGAGCAGTACTTC.

The chain recombines TRBV20-1 with TRBJ1-2, with no clear D. From germline, CDR1 is DFQATT and CDR2 SNEGSKA (reference sequence). V lost 5 bases to trimming and J lost 6 bases, with 10 bases between them. CDR3 length equals 11 residues. In nucleotides, the CDR3 is TGCAGTGCTCCCTTCAAGGATGGCTACACCTTC. Translation gives CSAPFKDGYTF.

This chain connects TRBV18 to TRBJ1-1; no clear D. V lost 5 bases, J lost 2 bases, and 9 bases lay in between. The CDR3 length is 13 residues. Germline V gene lookup returns CDR1 KGHSH and CDR2 LQKENI. The CDR3 region is CASSDSRNTEAFF. The CDR3 DNA sequence: TGTGCCAGCTCAGATTCCAGAAACACTGAAGCTTTCTTT.

The chain has TRBV3-1 (or the pseudogene TRBV3-2) and TRBJ2-3, with D unresolved. V gave up 5 bases and J gave up 5 bases, with 5 bases separating them. This CDR3 has 11 amino acids. Germline-derived CDR1 and CDR2 are LGHDT and YNNKEL (reference sequence). The CDR3 loop is CASSRQDTQYF. DNA of the CDR3: TGTGCCAGCAGCAGACAAGATACGCAGTATTTT.